These T cell receptor beta chains were read from a single sample in a study of cytomegalovirus exposure and HLA in healthy donors. Method: immunoSEQ multiplex PCR; TCRdb's copy keeps in-frame clones and lacks some. The sample has 150,000 to 200,000 clones, around four fifths seen once. The sample taken for sequencing was PBMCs. Receptor source: a man aged 25 to 40 in good health and CMV-seronegative. The conserved cysteine and the conserved F or W are not part of the CDR3 here. Some rows mark clone size as missing; the rest say once, few, many or name a class of expanded clone.

CDR3 protein	clone size	V gene
ASSLTGTYSNQPQH	NA	TRBV5-5
ASSQIRQGGEKLF	NA	TRBV4-3
ASSTVQSNEKLF	NA	TRBV19
ASSLRGGDEKLF	NA	TRBV5-1
ASSPDSLNTGELF	NA	TRBV10-2
ASSVGGGETQY	once	TRBV9
AWSGGVEQY	NA	TRBV30
ASTFRNPRYGYT	NA	TRBV28
ASSPETGYEQY	NA	TRBV18
ASSLEGENYGYT	NA	TRBV5-1
ASSYNVQGGPYEQY	NA	TRBV6-5
ASSIGTGRPNTEAF	NA	TRBV13
ASSPKAGYSYNEQF	NA	TRBV7-9
ASRSQGVREKLF	once	TRBV19